This entry lists 11 T cell receptor beta chains sequenced from one sample in a study of OX40 agonist ivuxolimab in advanced cancers. Some clones are missing from TCRdb's copy, which holds only in-frame ones; the method was immunoSEQ multiplex PCR. The sample holds tens of thousands of clones, under 85% seen once. Source: CD4+ or CD8+ T cells sorted from blood, taken in a trial of the OX40 agonist ivuxolimab. The receptors were sampled from an adult with an advanced solid tumor such as melanoma, head and neck, liver or kidney cancer.

J is TRBJ1-4 and V is TRBV30, with 7 bases lining up with TRBD1. The CDR3 is made up of 15 amino acids. CDR1 is GTSNPN and CDR2 is SVGIG in the germline V gene (reference sequence). The V and J ends lost 2 bases and 3 bases, in that order; junction bases with no gene match: 6. DNA for the CDR3: TGTGCCTGGAGTTACAGGGGTGGGTCTAATGAAAAACTGTTTTTT. Translating it yields CAWSYRGGSNEKLFF.

The CDR3 coding sequence is TGTGCCAGCAGGGGCAGAGAGCGACTCTATGGCTACACCTTC. It codes for CASRGRERLYGYTF. The V and J genes are TRBV6-6 and TRBJ1-2; D not certain. The germline CDR1 and CDR2 sequences are MNHNY and SVGAGI (reference sequence). V shed 6 bases and J shed 4 bases, with 15 bases lying between them. The CDR3 totals 14 residues.

The chain couples TRBV12-5 to TRBJ2-3; 14 positions agree with TRBD2. The CDR3 spans 17 residues. With 5 bases clipped from V and 4 bases from J, the junction kept 8 bases outside the gene matches. Germline-derived CDR1 and CDR2 are LGHNT and FRNRAP. In nucleotides, the CDR3 is TGTGCTAGTGGTCGCGGGACTAGCGGGAGAGGGGCAGATACGCAGTATTTT. Protein sequence: CASGRGTSGRGADTQYF.

This clone was observed a few times. The chain is built from TRBV7-3 and TRBJ2-1, with 8 bases that match TRBD2. The CDR3 covers 15 residues. V lost 5 bases, J lost 2 bases, and 5 bases stayed unmatched. Germline V gene data show CDR1 as SGHTA and CDR2 as FQGTGA. This CDR3 is CASSREAGAYNEQFF. The CDR3 nucleotides are TGTGCCAGCAGCCGGGAAGCGGGAGCCTACAATGAGCAGTTCTTC.

This chain links TRBV27 with TRBJ2-5, with D possibly being TRBD1 (6 bases). Germline CDR1 MNHEY, CDR2 SMNVEV (reference sequence). The CDR3 is 17 residues long. V was trimmed by 4 bases and J by 0 bases, leaving 18 bases between them. CDR3 protein: CASSSSRGPLYQETQYF. The CDR3 nucleotides read TGTGCCAGCAGTTCGTCCAGGGGACCTTTGTACCAAGAGACCCAGTACTTC.

The chain uses TRBV14 and TRBJ2-2; the D gene is possibly TRBD1 (6 bases). Germline-derived CDR1 and CDR2 are SGHDN and FVKESK. The CDR3 runs to 17 residues. V was shortened by 0 bases and J by 5 bases, with 16 bases between the two germline ends. CDR3 sequence reads: CASSQESMTGLTGELFF. The DNA of the CDR3 is TGTGCCAGCAGCCAAGAAAGTATGACAGGACTGACCGGGGAGCTGTTTTTT.

This rearrangement joins TRBV18 to TRBJ2-1; D is perhaps TRBD1 (5 bases). V lost 0 bases and J lost 2, with 11 bases in between. The CDR3 has 16 amino acids. Per the germline V gene, CDR1 is KGHSH and CDR2 is LQKENI. CDR3: CASSPPQGSAYNEQFF. The DNA of the CDR3 is TGTGCCAGCTCACCACCTCAGGGATCGGCCTACAATGAGCAGTTCTTC.

V gene TRBV5-1 combines with J gene TRBJ1-2; TRBD1 matches 8 bases. The CDR3 is 16 amino acids. Germline CDR1 and CDR2: SGHRS and YFSETQ. The V segment lost 0 bases and the J segment 3 bases; nucleotides outside the gene matches: 7. CDR3: CASSLDGPGGDYGYTF. CDR3 DNA: TGCGCCAGCAGCTTGGATGGGCCAGGGGGCGACTATGGCTACACCTTC.

V gene TRBV19 combines with J gene TRBJ2-3; D is unclear. Trimming stripped 10 bases from V and 1 base from J, with 6 bases between. CDR1 is LNHDA, CDR2 SQIVND, per germline (reference sequence). This CDR3 contains 11 residues. The CDR3 loop reads CATRGTDTQYF. The CDR3 region has the DNA TGTGCCACCCGAGGCACAGATACGCAGTATTTT. Full variable domain (missing parts from reference TRBV19 and TRBJ2-3): DGGITQSPKYLFRKEGQNVTLSCEQNLNHDAMYWYRQDPGQGLRLIYYSQIVNDFQKGDIAEGYSVSREKKESFPLTVTSAQKNPTAFYLCATRGTDTQYFGPGTRLTVL.

The chain recombines TRBV5-1 with TRBJ2-1, with 7 positions matching TRBD2. Trimming cost V 1 base and J 5 bases; bases outside gene matches: 12. From germline, CDR1 is SGHRS and CDR2 YFSETQ. The CDR3 totals 17 residues. The CDR3 protein is CASSLWGTRESHNEQFF. In nucleotides, the CDR3 is TGCGCCAGCAGCTTGTGGGGTACGCGGGAGTCCCACAATGAGCAGTTCTTC.

This chain joins TRBV7-7 and TRBJ2-3; D gene uncertain. Per the germline V gene, CDR1 is SSHAT and CDR2 is FNYEAQ (reference sequence). This CDR3 is 13 amino acids long. V gave up 1 base and J gave up 2 bases, with 4 bases separating them. The CDR3, as DNA: TGTGCCAGCAGCTTAGAGTCCACAGATACGCAGTATTTT. The encoded protein is CASSLESTDTQYF.